One sample yielded the 32 T cell receptor beta chains listed below, sequenced in a study of blood T cell repertoires in COVID-19. Measured with immunoSEQ multiplex PCR; TCRdb has only the in-frame clones, and not every one. The sample shows 70,000 or so clones, roughly 85% of them seen only once. The sequenced sample was peripheral blood. The source is a woman at least 80 years old with active or convalescent COVID-19.

This chain joins TRBV27 and TRBJ2-7; TRBD1 aligns across 7 bases. This CDR3 has 14 residues. Per germline, CDR1 MNHEY and CDR2 SMNVEV (reference sequence). Unmatched junction bases numbered 7, after V lost 4 bases and J lost 4 bases. The CDR3 spells CASSSDRVWYEQYF. The CDR3 nucleotides are TGTGCCAGCAGTTCAGACAGGGTATGGTACGAGCAGTACTTC.

J is TRBJ2-3 and V is TRBV4-3; D perhaps matches TRBD2 (5 bases). The CDR3 covers 14 residues. The V gene lost 0 bases and the J gene lost 3 bases, with 7 bases spanning the gap. CDR1 and CDR2 (germline): LGHNA, YSLEER. The CDR3 DNA follows: TGCGCCAGCAGCCAAGAGAGGGCTACAGATACGCAGTATTTT. Its protein is CASSQERATDTQYF.

The rearrangement joins TRBV28 to TRBJ2-3; 7 bases align to TRBD2. Germline V gene lookup returns CDR1 MDHEN and CDR2 SYDVKM. This CDR3 contains 17 residues. The J segment lost 4 bases and the V segment lost 5 bases, leaving 15 bases of the junction unmatched. Written as DNA, the CDR3 is TGTGCCAGCAGTCCTCCTCCGGGACTACCTAGGGCAGATACGCAGTATTTT. It encodes CASSPPPGLPRADTQYF.

The chain is built from TRBV6-6 and TRBJ2-5, with D uncertain. Trimming removed 0 bases from V and 4 bases from J, with 3 bases in between. Looked up from germline, CDR1 is MNHNY and CDR2 is SVGAGI (reference sequence). This CDR3 is built from 12 residues. This CDR3 reads CASSYSGETQYF. CDR3 in DNA: TGTGCCAGCAGTTACTCCGGAGAGACCCAGTACTTC.

This chain uses TRBV4-1 with TRBJ2-1, with D hard to call. The CDR3 is 15 amino acids. V was trimmed by 4 bases and J by 4 bases, leaving 14 bases between them. Per the germline V gene, CDR1 is MGHRA and CDR2 is YSYEKL. CDR3: CASSLSRGDYNEQFF. CDR3 coding DNA: TGCGCCAGCAGCCTTTCTAGAGGAGATTACAATGAGCAGTTCTTC.

The V and J genes are TRBV5-8 and TRBJ2-1; 14 nucleotides align to TRBD2. The CDR3 runs 16 residues. V gave up 6 bases and J gave up 4 bases; unmatched junction bases: 6. The V gene's germline CDR1 is SGHTS and CDR2 YDEGEE. The CDR3: CASKGLAGERYNEQFF. For the CDR3, the DNA is TGTGCCAGCAAGGGACTAGCGGGGGAAAGGTACAATGAGCAGTTCTTC.

The chain uses TRBV6-1 and TRBJ2-7, with TRBD1 identical over 12 bases. This CDR3 has 15 amino acids. Germline CDR1 is MNHNS and CDR2 is SASEGT. V shed 3 bases and J 2 bases; nucleotides not matched to a gene: 2. The CDR3 sequence is CASSDRDRGPYEQYF. CDR3 DNA: TGTGCCAGCAGTGACAGGGACAGGGGGCCCTACGAGCAGTACTTC.

CDR3 loop: CASSPASGADEQFF. As DNA, the CDR3 is TGTGCCAGCTCACCGGCTAGCGGGGCGGATGAGCAGTTCTTC. The V and J genes are TRBV18 and TRBJ2-1; TRBD2 aligns across 9 bases. Germline V CDR1 and CDR2: KGHSH, LQKENI. The CDR3 has 14 residues. V lost 3 bases to trimming and J lost 8 bases; unmatched junction nucleotides: 5.

The rearrangement joins TRBV3-1 (or the pseudogene TRBV3-2) to TRBJ2-2; 11 nucleotides match TRBD2. This CDR3 is built from 17 residues. Germline CDR1 is LGHDT and CDR2 is YNNKEL (reference sequence). V was clipped by 3 bases and J by 5 bases; unmatched bases: 8. DNA of the CDR3: TGTGCCAGCAGCCAGGGTAGCGGGGGGGCCTATACCGGGGAGCTGTTTTTT. Amino acid sequence: CASSQGSGGAYTGELFF.

The J gene is TRBJ1-5, the V gene TRBV10-2; no clear D gene. The CDR3 contains 15 residues. Germline CDR1 reads WSHSY; CDR2 reads SAAADI. Trimming left V 4 bases short and J 2 bases short, with 12 bases between. CDR3 bases: TGCGCCAGCAGTGGATATGGAGTCGGCAATCAGCCCCAGCATTTT. It specifies CASSGYGVGNQPQHF.

The gene calls are TRBV11-3 and TRBJ2-1, with 9 positions matching TRBD1. With V trimmed by 8 bases and J by 8 bases, 4 bases remained unmatched. This CDR3 comprises 12 residues. CDR1 is SGHNT, CDR2 YENEEA, per germline. This chain's CDR3 is CASGTGSDEQFF. The CDR3 bases are TGTGCCAGCGGGACAGGGTCCGATGAGCAGTTCTTC.

This clone showed up just once. The V gene is TRBV12-3 or TRBV12-4, the J gene TRBJ1-4, with 9 bases matching TRBD1. The CDR3 runs 13 residues. V dropped 6 bases and J dropped 11; count of bases not matched to a gene: 7. CDR3 protein: CASRSRQGVKLFF. As DNA, the CDR3 is TGTGCCAGCAGATCGAGACAGGGGGTTAAACTGTTTTTT.

The chain combines TRBV9 with TRBJ1-1; the D gene is possibly TRBD1 (5 bases). Between the trimmed V and J ends, which lost 0 bases and 0 bases, there was a span of 9 bases. Germline assignment: CDR1 SGDLS and CDR2 YYNGEE. This CDR3 region has 15 residues. The CDR3 is CASSVVDRMNTEAFF. The CDR3 DNA is TGTGCCAGCAGCGTAGTCGACAGAATGAACACTGAAGCTTTCTTT.

This clone has more than one count but fewer than ten. The chain employs TRBV2 and TRBJ1-5; no reliable D call. Looked up from germline, CDR1 is SNHLY and CDR2 is FYNNEI. The CDR3 extends over 14 amino acids. Trimming stripped 8 bases from V and 2 bases from J, with 13 bases between. The CDR3 DNA is TGTGCCAGCGAGGGTACTGGGGGCAATCAGCCCCAGCATTTT. Its protein is CASEGTGGNQPQHF.

The rearrangement uses TRBV12-3 or TRBV12-4 and TRBJ2-3; no clear D gene. The CDR3 covers 12 residues. Trimming pared 2 bases from V and 4 bases from J, leaving 4 bases between. The CDR3 DNA reads TGTGCCAGCAGTTTAATCGCAGATACGCAGTATTTT. Translating gives CASSLIADTQYF.

This clone appeared a single time. This chain joins TRBV5-4 and TRBJ2-4, with D possibly being TRBD2 (5 bases). The CDR3 loop spans 14 amino acids. From germline, CDR1 is SGHNT and CDR2 YYREEE (reference sequence). The ends were cut back, 1 base at V and 6 bases at J, with 11 bases in the middle. The CDR3 protein is CASSLSTRGNIQYF. In nucleotides, the CDR3 is TGTGCCAGCAGCTTGTCAACTCGGGGAAACATTCAGTACTTC.

This chain joins TRBV30 and TRBJ2-5; D is perhaps TRBD2 (6 bases). The germline CDR1 and CDR2 sequences are GTSNPN and SVGIG (reference sequence). Trimming shortened V by 4 bases and J by 3 bases, and 18 bases separated the two germline ends. The CDR3 is 15 residues long. The CDR3 DNA reads TGTGCCTGGACCAGGCCGGGACTCCGAAAAGAGACCCAGTACTTC. As protein: CAWTRPGLRKETQYF. Looking up the rest from reference TRBV30 and TRBJ2-5 gives the full variable domain: SQTIHQWPATLVQPVGSPLSLECTVEGTSNPNLYWYRQAAGRGLQLLFYSVGIGQISSEVPQNLSASRPQDRQFILSSKKLLLSDSGFYLCAWTRPGLRKETQYFGPGTRLLVL.

The J gene is TRBJ2-1, the V gene TRBV5-1; 7 bases line up with TRBD1. Germline CDR1 reads SGHRS; CDR2 reads YFSETQ. Losses at the gene ends were 3 bases for V and 7 bases for J; bases not matched to a gene: 7. The CDR3 sequence is 14 residues long. CDR3: CASSSSPGQNEQFF. CDR3 nucleotides: TGCGCCAGCAGCTCCTCGCCGGGACAGAATGAGCAGTTCTTC. The full variable domain, with the rest looked up from reference TRBV5-1 and TRBJ2-1, is KAGVTQTPRYLIKTRGQQVTLSCSPISGHRSVSWYQQTPGQGLQFLFEYFSETQRNKGNFPGRFSGRQFSNSRSEMNVSTLELGDSALYLCASSSSPGQNEQFFGPGTRLTVL.

The J gene is TRBJ2-7, the V gene TRBV6-5; 9 bases fit TRBD1. The V segment lost 4 bases and the J segment 1 base; nucleotides outside the gene matches: 2. The CDR3 contains 14 residues. Germline CDR1 MNHEY, CDR2 SVGAGI. In nucleotides, the CDR3 is TGTGCCAGCAGTTCCGACAGGGGGTCCTACGAGCAGTACTTC. Translated: CASSSDRGSYEQYF.

This sequence joins TRBV7-3 and TRBJ2-1; TRBD2 might be the D (5 bases). CDR1 and CDR2 (germline): SGHTA, FQGTGA. This CDR3 comprises 16 residues. The ends were cut back, 4 bases at V and 0 bases at J, with 13 bases in the middle. CDR3 coding DNA: TGTGCCAGCAGCTCCCTCGCGGGTTACTCCTACAATGAGCAGTTCTTC. Protein product: CASSSLAGYSYNEQFF.

The chain uses TRBV19 and TRBJ1-3; TRBD1 matches at 7 bases. This CDR3 has 16 amino acids. V gave up 7 bases and J gave up 0 bases; unmatched junction bases: 9. Germline V gene sequence: CDR1 LNHDA, CDR2 SQIVND (reference sequence). For the CDR3, the DNA is TGTGCCAGTAACAAGATCAGGGGGAGCTCTGGAAACACCATATATTTT. It encodes CASNKIRGSSGNTIYF.

V usage is TRBV28 and J usage is TRBJ1-2; D is uncertain. Germline V gives CDR1 MDHEN, CDR2 SYDVKM. Deletions cut 3 bases from V and 3 bases from J, with 8 bases between. The CDR3 has 13 amino acids. In DNA, the CDR3 is TGTGCCAGCAGTTTCTACCTCGACTATGGCTACACCTTC. Amino acids: CASSFYLDYGYTF.

The chain uses TRBV18 and TRBJ2-7; 9 nucleotides match TRBD2. Germline V CDR1 and CDR2: KGHSH, LQKENI. Trimming removed 4 bases from V and 2 bases from J; junction bases left unmatched: 6. This CDR3 has 15 residues. The CDR3 nucleotides are TGTGCCAGCTCACTGCAAGCGGGGGGCACCTACGAGCAGTACTTC. This sequence encodes CASSLQAGGTYEQYF.

The chain is built from TRBV28 and TRBJ2-2; D perhaps matches TRBD1 (5 bases). Trimming shortened V by 4 bases and J by 0 bases, and 12 bases separated the two germline ends. Germline-derived CDR1 and CDR2 are MDHEN and SYDVKM. This CDR3 has 16 residues. CDR3 protein: CASSSPTGANTGELFF. DNA of the CDR3: TGTGCCAGCAGTTCCCCAACAGGTGCGAACACCGGGGAGCTGTTTTTT.

V and J are TRBV3-1 (or the pseudogene TRBV3-2) and TRBJ2-3; 11 bases agree with TRBD2. This CDR3 spans 17 amino acids. Germline V CDR1 and CDR2: LGHDT, YNNKEL (reference sequence). The ends lost 5 bases at V and 4 bases at J; junction bases unmatched: 11. The CDR3 nucleotides are TGTGCCAGCAGCGACCGACTAGCGGGGATTATGGCAGATACGCAGTATTTT. This gives the protein CASSDRLAGIMADTQYF.

The chain recombines TRBV4-3 with TRBJ2-7; TRBD2 aligns across 8 bases. J gave up 1 base and V 3 bases, and 5 bases lay outside the gene matches. CDR3 size: 15 residues. Per the germline V gene, CDR1 is LGHNA and CDR2 is YSLEER. This CDR3 reads CASSQGLGPSYEQYF. The CDR3 nucleotides are TGCGCCAGCAGCCAGGGACTAGGTCCTTCCTACGAGCAGTACTTC.

The chain is built from TRBV11-2 and TRBJ2-7, with 7 bases fitting TRBD1. The CDR3 loop spans 15 amino acids. Germline CDR1 reads SGHAT; CDR2 reads FQNNGV. Losses at the gene ends were 5 bases for V and 3 bases for J; bases not matched to a gene: 10. CDR3 in DNA: TGTGCCAGCAGCATCCCCATAGGGACAGACTACGAGCAGTACTTC. It codes for CASSIPIGTDYEQYF.

This chain joins TRBV24-1 and TRBJ1-1, with 7 bases fitting TRBD1. CDR3 length: 13 amino acids. Trimming cost V 2 bases and J 7 bases; bases outside gene matches: 3. Germline lookup yields CDR1 KGHDR and CDR2 SFDVKD. The CDR3 region has the DNA TGTGCCACCAGTGATTCTCAGGGGGGTGAAGCTTTCTTT. Its protein is CATSDSQGGEAFF.

This chain uses TRBV29-1 with TRBJ1-1; 7 nucleotides align to TRBD1. Germline V lookup: CDR1 SQVTM, CDR2 ANQGSEA. The CDR3 loop spans 15 amino acids. With 6 bases clipped from V and 3 bases from J, the junction kept 13 bases outside the gene matches. CDR3 sequence: CSVQGTQFWDTEAFF. CDR3 DNA sequence: TGCAGCGTACAGGGGACTCAATTTTGGGACACTGAAGCTTTCTTT.

The chain links TRBV7-9 to TRBJ1-3; D might be TRBD1 (6 bases). CDR1 and CDR2 from the germline V gene are SEHNR and FQNEAQ (reference sequence). Deletions cut 6 bases from V and 0 bases from J, with 12 bases between. This CDR3 contains 15 residues. CDR3 sequence reads: CASRMDSHSGNTIYF. For the CDR3, the DNA is TGTGCCAGCAGGATGGACAGCCACTCTGGAAACACCATATATTTT.

The CDR3, as DNA: TGTGCCAGCTCACCTTGGACAGGGAAGGACACTGAAGCTTTCTTT. Protein product: CASSPWTGKDTEAFF. J is TRBJ1-1 and V is TRBV18, with 8 bases matching TRBD1. V shed 3 bases, J shed 3 bases, and the junction held 6 bases outside the gene matches. The CDR3 runs 15 residues. Germline-derived CDR1 and CDR2 are KGHSH and LQKENI. The full variable domain, with the rest looked up from reference TRBV18 and TRBJ1-1, is NAGVMQNPRHLVRRRGQEARLRCSPMKGHSHVYWYRQLPEEGLKFMVYLQKENIIDESGMPKERFSAEFPKEGPSILRIQQVVRGDSAAYFCASSPWTGKDTEAFFGQGTRLTVV.

The chain carries TRBV5-4 and TRBJ2-5; D gene ambiguous. The CDR3 extends over 15 amino acids. The germline CDR1 and CDR2 sequences are SGHNT and YYREEE (reference sequence). The ends were cut back, 0 bases at V and 5 bases at J, with 14 bases in the middle. The CDR3 loop reads CASSLEGRGRETQYF. CDR3 in DNA: TGTGCCAGCAGCTTGGAAGGAAGAGGTCGGGAGACCCAGTACTTC.